This entry describes one T cell receptor (beta chain). Its cognate antigen is unknown. The entry originates in a study of T cell responses to AZD1222 COVID-19 vaccine. The assay was immunoSEQ multiplex PCR, and TCRdb's table has in-frame clones only and misses some. The sample shows about 89,000 clones, 89% of them seen only once. The CDR3 is 11 residues long. V was pared by 6 bases and J by 4 bases, with 6 bases between. Per the germline V gene, CDR1 is MNHEY and CDR2 is SMNVEV (reference sequence). Findings of the study overall: Just a handful of people given AZD1222 tested seropositive at baseline. Nearly half of the spike-specific TCRs reportedly recognize variant regions that carry no mutations. The donor group comprised mostly white British people and more females; the analysis possibly underestimated clonal diversity. Repertoire sampling occurred only after the peak T cell response.

This sequence joins TRBV27 and TRBJ1-1, with D unresolved. The input for sequencing was peripheral blood, taken 28 days after the second AZD1222 dose. This TCR was recovered from an adult who received the AZD1222 COVID-19 vaccine. The CDR3 is CASRWGTEAFF. The CDR3 region has the DNA TGTGCCAGCAGATGGGGCACTGAAGCTTTCTTT.